This T cell receptor beta chain was profiled in a study of post-analysis software for immune sequencing data (dated by TCRdb to the mid-2010s). Broadly, across the study: Relapsing-remitting, secondary progressive and progressive-relapsing multiple sclerosis were recorded as disease courses, and subtype annotation was lacking for some patients. Patient repertoires were compared against over ten previously published healthy control repertoires from donors aged 6 to 25 years. A subset of samples was prepared in parallel using single-end sample barcoding, then pooled and co-amplified after Illumina adapter ligation.

To demonstrate the VDJtools post-analysis software, TCR beta repertoires were profiled from the peripheral blood of 10 to 15 young patients with multiple sclerosis. The multiple sclerosis patients were children and adolescents ranging in age from roughly 6 to 15 years. Reading the germline V gene gives CDR1 SGHTA and CDR2 FQGNSA. The CDR3 runs 14 amino acids, cysteine and phenylalanine included. This entry keeps only the CDR3 DNA: 42 bases, framed from base 1. A distance of 7 bases separates the germline ends of V and J, which lose 5 bases and 0 bases respectively. Libraries were prepared through PCR. The run used an Illumina HiSeq 2500. Unique molecular identifiers were incorporated into TCR beta cDNA libraries to reduce PCR and sequencing biases. Per 1 to 10 million input T cells, roughly 500,000 cDNA molecules were obtained, such that each molecule approximated one T cell. The patient libraries were prepared and sequenced with the same protocol used for the earlier healthy control dataset. Samples belonging to the same batch were prepared together, multiplexed and sequenced on a shared HiSeq lane. Per the source publication's procedure: Raw barcoded reads were processed with MIGEC, and single-read molecular identifier groups were discarded before consensus assembly and CDR3 extraction. VDJtools was used for post-analysis of the clonotype tables, with diversity normalized by down-sampling every dataset to the smallest sample size. In repertoire overlap clustering, CDR3 amino acid sequences, but not nucleotide sequences, were matched to correct batch-related cross-sample contamination. TCRdb applied fastp at Q25 and MiXCR to the public reads, then kept only in-frame beta chains. Each record represents a unique CDR3 protein, reported with the most common genes and DNA among its rows. The V and J calls follow TCRdb's processing rather than the paper's. In this sample the table shows hundreds of thousands of distinct CDR3 sequences, 55% to 60% of which occur a single time. The leading ten clones occupy about 10% of the sample.

The paper's findings and limits, for the study overall: The multiple sclerosis patient group was slightly younger than the control group. When samples were clustered directly using the F measure, samples prepared in the same batch co-clustered strongly, which prompted a batch-effect correction. About five TRBV segments, including TRBV5-6, TRBV5-1 and TRBV20-1, were significantly more frequent in patients than controls. Normalized Chao1 diversity was significantly lower in multiple sclerosis patients than controls, suggesting substantial peripheral T-cell clonal expansion.

A remark on this clonotype: This clone's antigen is unknown. Base qualities are not recorded, but no much larger clone differs from it by a single base.

Source material: blood. The chain employs TRBV7-2 and TRBJ1-4, with an unclear D gene assignment. The receptor comes from a girl aged 2 to 9 with multiple sclerosis. The CDR3 reads CASSNLATNEKLFF. The sequenced DNA: TGTGCCAGCAGCAACCTTGCAACTAATGAAAAACTGTTTTTT.